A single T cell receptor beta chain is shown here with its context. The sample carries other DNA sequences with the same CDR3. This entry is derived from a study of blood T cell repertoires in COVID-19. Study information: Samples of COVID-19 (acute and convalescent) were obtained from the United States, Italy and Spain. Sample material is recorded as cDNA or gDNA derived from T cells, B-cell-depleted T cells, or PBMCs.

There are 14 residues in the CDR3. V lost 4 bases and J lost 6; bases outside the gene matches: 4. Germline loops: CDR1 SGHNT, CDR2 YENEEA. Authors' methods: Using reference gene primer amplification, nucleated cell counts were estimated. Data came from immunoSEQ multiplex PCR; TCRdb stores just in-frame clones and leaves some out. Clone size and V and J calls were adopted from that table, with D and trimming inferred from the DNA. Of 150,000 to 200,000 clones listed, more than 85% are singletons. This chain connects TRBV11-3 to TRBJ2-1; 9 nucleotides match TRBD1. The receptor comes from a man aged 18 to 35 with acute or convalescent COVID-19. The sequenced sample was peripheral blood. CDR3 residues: CASSSRQGGNEQFF. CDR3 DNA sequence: TGTGCCAGCAGCTCGAGACAGGGGGGCAATGAGCAGTTCTTC.